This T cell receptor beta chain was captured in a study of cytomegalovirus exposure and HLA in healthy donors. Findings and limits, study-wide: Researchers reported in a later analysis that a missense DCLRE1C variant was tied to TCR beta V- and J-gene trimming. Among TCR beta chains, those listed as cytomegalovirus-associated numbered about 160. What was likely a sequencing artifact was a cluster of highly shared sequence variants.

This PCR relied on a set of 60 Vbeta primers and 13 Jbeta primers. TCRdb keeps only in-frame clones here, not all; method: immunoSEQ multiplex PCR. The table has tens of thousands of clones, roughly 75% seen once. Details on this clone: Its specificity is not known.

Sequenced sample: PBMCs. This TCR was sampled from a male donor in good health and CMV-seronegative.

The CDR3 coding sequence is TGTGCCAGCCGGCCCCAGGGTAAAGGCACTGAAGCTTTCTTT. This codes for CASRPQGKGTEAFF. The gene calls are TRBV7-8 and TRBJ1-1, with D possibly matching TRBD1 (5 bases). This CDR3 spans 14 amino acids. The germline V and J ends were trimmed by 8 bases and 4 bases, with 17 bases remaining between them. Germline assignment: CDR1 SGHVS and CDR2 FQNEAQ.